This TCR beta chain was documented in a study of T cells expressing NK-cell markers. As concerns this clonotype: Its specificity is not known.

Study-wide results and limits: Dominant NKG2C+ clonotypes were found to form about 1.0-7.5% of CD8+ T cells in over five donors.

From the 5' RACE reads, TCRdb lists one entry per CDR3 protein and no DNA. Across some 410,000 distinct CDR3 sequences, the top ten clones capture 6% to 8% of the sample. Material: blood T cells: a sorted CD56 or NKG2C T cell subset, CD4+ or CD8+ T cells, or bulk PBMC T cells (not recorded which). The clonotype was recovered from a woman aged 18 to 75 in good health.

CDR3 region: CASSYGGATYEQYF. V gene TRBV6-5 combines with J gene TRBJ2-7. Per germline, CDR1 MNHEY and CDR2 SVGAGI. The CDR3 length is 14 residues.